This T cell receptor beta chain was retrieved from a study of shared clonotypes between healthy human individuals. Using immunoSEQ multiplex PCR, the repertoire was profiled, and TCRdb retains in-frame clones only, with some absent. The sample has around 500,000 clones; roughly 77% are singletons. The CDR3 has 19 amino acids. After removal of 6 bases from V and 2 bases from J, the junction contained 18 bases not matched to a gene. Germline V gene lookup returns CDR1 ENHRY and CDR2 SYGVKD. The sample consisted of PBMCs. The chain carries TRBV10-3 and TRBJ2-1, with 8 bases fitting TRBD2. The source is a middle-aged woman in good health. Some clones in this sample may be carry-over from other donors' samples. The DNA for the CDR3 is TGTGCCATCAGAGGTACCCCCGGGACTAGAAATGGGGCCTACAATGAGCAGTTCTTC. This gives the protein CAIRGTPGTRNGAYNEQFF.